This is a list of T cell receptor beta chains from one sample in a study of T-cell memory formation after mild COVID-19. Using its own MiXCR run on the 5' RACE reads, TCRdb lists one record per CDR3 protein. The sample holds some 100,000 distinct CDR3 sequences, around 10% seen once. Sequences were obtained from PBMCs or a T cell subset sorted from them (not recorded which). These receptors came from a man aged 18-30 years who had mild COVID-19 (a few samples of this study predate the infection). Cell type and time point are not known. Each CDR3 is given with its conserved first and last residue.

len: 17; v_gene: TRBV6-2/TRBV6-3; CDR3aa: CASSYGRRGSSYNEQFF
len: 15; v_gene: TRBV7-9; CDR3aa: CASSPAVASGNTIYF
len: 14; v_gene: TRBV4-3; CDR3aa: CASSQDVEGNEAFF
len: 14; v_gene: TRBV10-3; CDR3aa: CAISESGRQETQYF
len: 15; v_gene: TRBV7-9; CDR3aa: CASSLYRGGTDTQYF
len: 16; v_gene: TRBV6-2/TRBV6-3; CDR3aa: CASSYEGTGMNTEAFF
len: 17; v_gene: TRBV4-3; CDR3aa: CASSQDLTQATTYEQYF
len: 13; v_gene: TRBV28; CDR3aa: CASSTLADNEQFF
len: 12; v_gene: TRBV19; CDR3aa: CASSPDNYGYTF
len: 13; v_gene: TRBV5-1; CDR3aa: CASSFTGPYEQYF
len: 15; v_gene: TRBV4-2; CDR3aa: CASSQEHSPNYGYTF
len: 15; v_gene: TRBV7-3; CDR3aa: CASSPVGSGANVLTF
len: 16; v_gene: TRBV4-2; CDR3aa: CASSQGLDWGSGELFF
len: 16; v_gene: TRBV6-6; CDR3aa: CASSPKTGGPAGELFF
len: 13; v_gene: TRBV30; CDR3aa: CAWSGHSSYEQYF
len: 16; v_gene: TRBV7-3; CDR3aa: CASSLLLGGADGELFF
len: 13; v_gene: TRBV7-2; CDR3aa: CASSVDNYQPQHF
len: 16; v_gene: TRBV6-5; CDR3aa: CASSYSLAGSLYGYTF
len: 15; v_gene: TRBV6-5; CDR3aa: CASSYTSGDYNEQFF
len: 14; v_gene: TRBV12-3/TRBV12-4; CDR3aa: CASRERSYNSPLHF
len: 18; v_gene: TRBV7-9; CDR3aa: CASSRPLGSDRPDNEQFF
len: 15; v_gene: TRBV15; CDR3aa: CATSRGQGGNQPQHF